The rows below give T cell receptor beta chains drawn from one sample of a study of shared clonotypes between healthy human individuals. Some clones are missing from TCRdb's copy, which holds only in-frame ones; the method was immunoSEQ multiplex PCR. The data hold some 1,100,000 clones, with around 78% observed a single time. The sample consisted of memory CD4+ T cells from PBMCs. The receptors stem from a young man in good health. Some clones in this sample may be carry-over from other donors' samples. Each CDR3 is given with its conserved first and last residue. The D gene is left open where the match is weak. Some rows have no size entry. The others give once, few or many, or a class for an expanded clone.

d_gene,v_gene,abundance,j_gene,CDR3nt,CDR3aa
TRBD2,TRBV18,.,TRBJ2-5,TGTGCCAGCTCACCATTGGCGGGAGAAGAGACCCAGTACTTC,CASSPLAGEETQYF
TRBD2,TRBV9,.,TRBJ2-7,TGTGCCAGCAGCCCGGCCCCGGGAGGGCGCGGCTCCTACGAGCAGTACTTC,CASSPAPGGRGSYEQYF
TRBD1,TRBV16,.,TRBJ1-4,TGTGCCAGCAGCCAATCTCGAGGGGGCAGGGAAAAACTGTTTTTT,CASSQSRGGREKLFF
TRBD2,TRBV18,once,TRBJ2-2,TGTGCCAGCTCACCACTAGCGGGGAAAGCCACCGGGGAGCTGTTTTTT,CASSPLAGKATGELFF
.,TRBV28,.,TRBJ2-7,TGTGCCAGCAGCATAGCGTCTACCTACGAGCAGTACTTC,CASSIASTYEQYF
TRBD1,TRBV5-1,.,TRBJ2-3,TGCGCCAGCAGCCAAGGACAGGGCACAGATACGCAGTATTTT,CASSQGQGTDTQYF
.,TRBV7-9,few,TRBJ1-1,TGTGCCAGCAGCTTAGCGGACGGTCTCCGGACTGAAGCTTTCTTT,CASSLADGLRTEAFF
.,TRBV10-1,.,TRBJ2-2,TGCGCCAGCAGCCGCGGTGTGGGCGGGGAGCTGTTTTTT,CASSRGVGGELFF
.,TRBV5-1,.,TRBJ2-7,TGCGCCAGCAGCTCCCCAGGGAGCGACGAGCAGTACTTC,CASSSPGSDEQYF
.,TRBV5-1,.,TRBJ2-7,TGCGCCAGCAGAAGGGACACTACCTACGAGCAGTACTTC,CASRRDTTYEQYF
.,TRBV5-1,.,TRBJ2-1,TGCGCCAGCACCAGCCGAGGCGGGGCGTCCTACAATGAGCAGTTCTTC,CASTSRGGASYNEQFF
.,TRBV7-2,.,TRBJ2-1,TGTGCCAGCAGCCCCGTTAATGGGGGTGAGCAGTTCTTC,CASSPVNGGEQFF
.,TRBV11-3,.,TRBJ2-2,TGTGCCAGCAGCTTACGGGTGCCCGGGGAGCTGTTTTTT,CASSLRVPGELFF
.,TRBV13,many,TRBJ1-2,TGTGCCAGCAGCCCATCGCGAGGGGCCTATGGCTACACCTTC,CASSPSRGAYGYTF
.,TRBV25-1,few,TRBJ1-1,TGTGCCAGCAGTCGTGCCGGGGAGAGCACTGAAGCTTTCTTT,CASSRAGESTEAFF